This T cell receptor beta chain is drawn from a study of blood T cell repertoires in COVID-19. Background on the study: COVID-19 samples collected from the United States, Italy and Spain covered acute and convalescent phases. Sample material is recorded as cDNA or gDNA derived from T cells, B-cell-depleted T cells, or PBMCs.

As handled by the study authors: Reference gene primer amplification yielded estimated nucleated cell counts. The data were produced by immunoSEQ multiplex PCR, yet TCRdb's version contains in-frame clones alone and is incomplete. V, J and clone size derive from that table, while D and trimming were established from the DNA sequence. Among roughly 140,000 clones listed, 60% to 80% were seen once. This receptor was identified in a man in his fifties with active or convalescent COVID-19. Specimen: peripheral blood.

This CDR3 reads CAISPGQSSGNTIYF. CDR3 DNA sequence: TGTGCCATCAGTCCGGGACAGTCCTCTGGAAACACCATATATTTT. The chain joins TRBV10-3 to TRBJ1-3; 7 bases are shared with TRBD1. Trimming removed 5 bases from V and 0 bases from J; junction bases left unmatched: 4. From germline, CDR1 is ENHRY and CDR2 SYGVKD. The CDR3 contains 15 residues.